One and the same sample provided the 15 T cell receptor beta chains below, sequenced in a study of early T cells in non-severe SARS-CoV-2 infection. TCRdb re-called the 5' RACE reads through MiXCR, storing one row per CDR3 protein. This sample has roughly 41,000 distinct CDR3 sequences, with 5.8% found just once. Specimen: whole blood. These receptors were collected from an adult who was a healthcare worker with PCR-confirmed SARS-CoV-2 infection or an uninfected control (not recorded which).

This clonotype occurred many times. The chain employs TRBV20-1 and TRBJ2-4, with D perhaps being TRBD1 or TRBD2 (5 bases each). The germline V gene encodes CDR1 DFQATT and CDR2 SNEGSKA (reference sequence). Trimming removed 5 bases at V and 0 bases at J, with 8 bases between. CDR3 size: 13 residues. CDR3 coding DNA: TGCAGTGCTGGGGGTATAGCCAAAAACATTCAGTACTTC. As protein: CSAGGIAKNIQYF.

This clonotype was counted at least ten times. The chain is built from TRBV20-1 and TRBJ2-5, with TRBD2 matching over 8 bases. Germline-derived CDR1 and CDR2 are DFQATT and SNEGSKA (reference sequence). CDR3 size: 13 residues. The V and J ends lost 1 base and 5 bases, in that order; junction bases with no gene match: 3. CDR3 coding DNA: TGCAGTGCTAGAGTCGGGGGGGCGGAGACCCAGTACTTC. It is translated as CSARVGGAETQYF.

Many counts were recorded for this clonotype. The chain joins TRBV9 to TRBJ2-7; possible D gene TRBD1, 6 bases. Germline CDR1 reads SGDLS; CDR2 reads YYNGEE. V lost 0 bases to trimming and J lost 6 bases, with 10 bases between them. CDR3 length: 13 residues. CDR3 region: CASSVVGAGEQYF. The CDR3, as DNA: TGTGCCAGCAGCGTAGTGGGGGCCGGCGAGCAGTACTTC.

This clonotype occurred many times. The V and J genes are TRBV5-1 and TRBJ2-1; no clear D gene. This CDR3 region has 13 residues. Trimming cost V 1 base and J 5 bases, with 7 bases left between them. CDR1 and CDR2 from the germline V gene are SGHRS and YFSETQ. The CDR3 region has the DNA TGCGCCAGCAGCTTGCAAGGAGACAATGAGCAGTTCTTC. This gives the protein CASSLQGDNEQFF.

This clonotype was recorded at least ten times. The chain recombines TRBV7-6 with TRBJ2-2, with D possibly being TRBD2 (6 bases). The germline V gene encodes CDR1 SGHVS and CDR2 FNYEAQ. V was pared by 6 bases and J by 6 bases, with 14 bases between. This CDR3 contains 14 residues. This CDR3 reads CASRRRTGAGELFF. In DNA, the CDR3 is TGTGCCAGCAGACGACGAACGGGGGCCGGGGAGCTGTTTTTT.

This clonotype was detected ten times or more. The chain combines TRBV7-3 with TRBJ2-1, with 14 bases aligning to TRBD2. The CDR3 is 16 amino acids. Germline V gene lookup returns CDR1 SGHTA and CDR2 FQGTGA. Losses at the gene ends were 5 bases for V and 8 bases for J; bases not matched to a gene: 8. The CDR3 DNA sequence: TGTGCCAGCAGCCCAGGACTAGCGGGAGGCAGGGATGAGCAGTTCTTC. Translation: CASSPGLAGGRDEQFF.

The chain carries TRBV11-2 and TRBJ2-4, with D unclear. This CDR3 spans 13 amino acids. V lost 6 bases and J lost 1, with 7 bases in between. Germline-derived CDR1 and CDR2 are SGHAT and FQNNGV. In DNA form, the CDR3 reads TGTGCCAGCAGGAAGATCGCCAAAAACATTCAGTACTTC. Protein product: CASRKIAKNIQYF.

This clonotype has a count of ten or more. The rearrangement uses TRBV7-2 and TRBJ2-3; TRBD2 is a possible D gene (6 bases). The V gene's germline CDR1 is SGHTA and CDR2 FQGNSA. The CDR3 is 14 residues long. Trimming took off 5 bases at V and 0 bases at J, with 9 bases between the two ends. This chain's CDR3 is CASSPGTSTDTQYF. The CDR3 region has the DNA TGTGCCAGCAGCCCCGGGACTAGCACAGATACGCAGTATTTT.

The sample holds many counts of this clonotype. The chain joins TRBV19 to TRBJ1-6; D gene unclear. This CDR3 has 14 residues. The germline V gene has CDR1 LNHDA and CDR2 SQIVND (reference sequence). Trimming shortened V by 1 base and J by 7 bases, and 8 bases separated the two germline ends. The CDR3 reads CASSIAGRNSPLHF. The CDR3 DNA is TGTGCCAGTAGTATAGCGGGCAGAAATTCACCCCTCCACTTT.

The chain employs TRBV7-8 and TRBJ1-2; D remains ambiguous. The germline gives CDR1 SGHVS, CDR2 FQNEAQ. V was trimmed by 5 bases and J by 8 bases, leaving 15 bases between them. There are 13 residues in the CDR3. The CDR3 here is CASSPGNLRGYTF. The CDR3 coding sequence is TGTGCCAGCAGCCCGGGGAATCTCAGAGGCTACACCTTC.

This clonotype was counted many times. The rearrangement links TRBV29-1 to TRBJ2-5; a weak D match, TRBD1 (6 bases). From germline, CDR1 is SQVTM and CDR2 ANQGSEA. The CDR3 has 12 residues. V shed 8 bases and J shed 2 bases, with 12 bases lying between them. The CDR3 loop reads CSFGTLQETQYF. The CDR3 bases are TGCAGCTTCGGGACATTACAAGAGACCCAGTACTTC.

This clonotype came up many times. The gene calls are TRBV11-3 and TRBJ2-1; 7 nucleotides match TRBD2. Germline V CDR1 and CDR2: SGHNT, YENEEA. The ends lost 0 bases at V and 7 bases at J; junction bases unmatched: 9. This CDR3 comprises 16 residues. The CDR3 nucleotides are TGTGCCAGCAGCTTAGAAGGGAGGGCCGGAGCAAATGAGCAGTTCTTC. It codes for CASSLEGRAGANEQFF.

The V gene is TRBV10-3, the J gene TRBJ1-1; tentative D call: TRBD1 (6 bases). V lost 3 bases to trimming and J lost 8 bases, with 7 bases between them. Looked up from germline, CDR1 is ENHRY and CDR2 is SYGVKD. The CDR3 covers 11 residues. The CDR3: CAISDRGEAFF. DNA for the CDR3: TGTGCCATCAGTGACAGGGGAGAAGCTTTCTTT.

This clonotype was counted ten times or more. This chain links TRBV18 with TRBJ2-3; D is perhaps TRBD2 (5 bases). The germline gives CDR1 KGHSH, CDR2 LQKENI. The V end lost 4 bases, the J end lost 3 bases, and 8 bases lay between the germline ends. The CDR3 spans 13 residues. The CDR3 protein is CASSRRMTDTQYF. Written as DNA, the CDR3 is TGTGCCAGCTCACGGAGGATGACAGATACGCAGTATTTT. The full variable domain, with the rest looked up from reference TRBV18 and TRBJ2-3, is NAGVMQNPRHLVRRRGQEARLRCSPMKGHSHVYWYRQLPEEGLKFMVYLQKENIIDESGMPKERFSAEFPKEGPSILRIQQVVRGDSAAYFCASSRRMTDTQYFGPGTRLTVL.

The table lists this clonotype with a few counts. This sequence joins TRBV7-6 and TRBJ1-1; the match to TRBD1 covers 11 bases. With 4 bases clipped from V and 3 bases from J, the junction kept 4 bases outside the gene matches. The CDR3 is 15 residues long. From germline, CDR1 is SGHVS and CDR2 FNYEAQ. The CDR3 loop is CASSSGQGADTEAFF. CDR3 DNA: TGTGCCAGCAGCTCTGGACAGGGGGCGGACACTGAAGCTTTCTTT. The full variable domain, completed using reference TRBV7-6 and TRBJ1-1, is GAGVSQSPRYKVTKRGQDVALRCDPISGHVSLYWYRQALGQGPEFLTYFNYEAQQDKSGLPNDRFSAERPEGSISTLTIQRTEQRDSAMYRCASSSGQGADTEAFFGQGTRLTVV.